The following is a T cell receptor (beta chain) sequence with its context. Its antigen is currently unknown. A junction end diverges from the germline sequence, so it may reflect a read error. Using its own MiXCR run on the reads, TCRdb lists one record per CDR3 protein. The sample has 700,000 to 950,000 distinct CDR3 sequences, approximately 32% seen once. This entry belongs to a study of T cell repertoires in cytomegalovirus infection. Study-wide context: Recently identified HLA-C-restricted CMV epitopes and well-studied HLA-B-restricted CMV epitopes were used by the study.

The TCR originated in a human donor in good health (CMV status not recorded). Some clones in this sample may be carry-over from other donors' samples. The sample here was cultured CD8+ T cells from PBMCs, taken from culture after CMV antigen stimulation.

Written as DNA, the CDR3 is TGTGCCAGCAGCCGACTCACGACAGGACTTGAAATACTGTTTTTT. Its translation: CASSRLTTGLEILFF. This chain joins TRBV7-4 and TRBJ1-4; tentative D call: TRBD1 (6 bases). Per the germline V gene, CDR1 is SGHVT and CDR2 is SQSDAQ. The CDR3 has 15 amino acids. Filled out from reference TRBV7-4 and TRBJ1-4, the complete variable domain reads GAGVSQSPRYKVAKRGRDVALRCDSISGHVTLYWYRQTLGQGSEVLTYSQSDAQRDKSGRPSGRFSAERPERSVSTLKIQRTEQGDSAVYLCASSRLTTGLEILFFGSGTQLSVL.